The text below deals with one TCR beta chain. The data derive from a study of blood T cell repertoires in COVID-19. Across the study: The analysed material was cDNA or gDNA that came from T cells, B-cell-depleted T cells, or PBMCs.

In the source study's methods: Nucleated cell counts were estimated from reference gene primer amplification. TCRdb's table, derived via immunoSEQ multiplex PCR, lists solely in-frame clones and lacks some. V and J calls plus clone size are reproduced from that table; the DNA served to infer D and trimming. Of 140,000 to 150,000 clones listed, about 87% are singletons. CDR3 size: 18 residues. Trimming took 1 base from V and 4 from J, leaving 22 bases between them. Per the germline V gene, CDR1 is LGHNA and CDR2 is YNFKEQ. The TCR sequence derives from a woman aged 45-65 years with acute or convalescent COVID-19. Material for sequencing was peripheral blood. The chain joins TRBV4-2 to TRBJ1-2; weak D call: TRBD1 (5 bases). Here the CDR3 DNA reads TGTGCCAGCAGCCAAGGGAGGGGTAAGGGAGGGGATGGCTATGGCTACACCTTC. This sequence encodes CASSQGRGKGGDGYGYTF.